This T cell receptor (beta chain) was sequenced during a study of CD8 T cells in Susac syndrome. TCR beta sequences were obtained from blood CD8+ and CD4+ T cells. FACS enriched CD8+ TEMRA cells, while bulk CD8+ and CD4+ were negatively isolated. It was with random hexamers that about 0.45 to 1 ug RNA was reverse transcribed. Amplification of TCR beta CDR3 spanned 54 Vbeta and 13 Jbeta via immunoSEQ multiplex PCR. TCRdb called the immunoSEQ multiplex PCR reads again in MiXCR, with one record for every CDR3 protein. The sample carries around 45,000 distinct CDR3 sequences, over 85% recorded once. Germline V gene sequence: CDR1 MDHEN, CDR2 SYDVKM. Trimming at V came to 8 bases and at J to 2 bases, leaving 14 bases not matched to a gene. The CDR3 runs to 16 residues.

The sequenced material came from CD8+ T cells from PBMCs. The source of this sequence is a human donor in good health. V gene TRBV28 combines with J gene TRBJ2-7; 8 positions match TRBD2. CDR3 protein: CASEGGRLGLAYEQYF. The CDR3 nucleotides are TGTGCCAGCGAGGGGGGGCGCCTGGGACTAGCCTACGAGCAGTACTTC.